What follows is one TCR beta chain and its context. Antigen: not known. The data were produced by immunoSEQ multiplex PCR, yet TCRdb's version contains in-frame clones alone and is incomplete. Of tens of thousands of clones listed, about 92% are singletons. This record comes from a study of OX40 agonist ivuxolimab in advanced cancers. At the level of the study: Head and neck, renal cell, melanoma or hepatocellular carcinoma were the cancers that dose-escalation patients had. One patient with hepatocellular carcinoma and two with cutaneous melanoma, three in all, had partial responses.

General observations from the study: On average, a greater number of expanded clones characterised CD8+ T cells relative to CD4+.

Sequencing was performed on CD4+ or CD8+ T cells sorted from blood, taken in a trial of the OX40 agonist ivuxolimab. This sequence originates from an adult with an advanced solid tumor such as melanoma, head and neck, liver or kidney cancer.

As DNA, the CDR3 is TGTGCCAGCAGCTTATGGACAGCCGAAAGCTCCTACAATGAGCAGTTCTTC. Protein: CASSLWTAESSYNEQFF. The chain recombines TRBV7-6 with TRBJ2-1, with TRBD1 as a possible D gene (6 bases). The CDR3 covers 17 residues. Germline values: CDR1 SGHVS, CDR2 FNYEAQ. V was shortened by 2 bases and J by 0 bases, with 14 bases between the two germline ends.